This T cell receptor beta chain was sequenced for a study of blood T cell repertoires in COVID-19. The overall study: Sources were T cells, B-cell-depleted T cells, or PBMCs; the material itself was cDNA or gDNA.

This CDR3 has 14 residues. The J segment lost 5 bases and the V segment lost 5 bases, leaving 7 bases of the junction unmatched. Germline V gene lookup returns CDR1 SGHNT and CDR2 YENEEA. Sequencing used immunoSEQ multiplex PCR; TCRdb keeps in-frame clones, though not all of them. The profile shows tens of thousands of clones, 85% to 90% of them singletons. The rearrangement uses TRBV11-3 and TRBJ2-5; the match to TRBD2 covers 8 bases. The TCR comes from a man of 80 years or more with acute or convalescent COVID-19. The material sequenced was peripheral blood. The CDR3 sequence is CASSRGGQHETQYF. The CDR3 nucleotides are TGTGCCAGCAGCCGCGGGGGGCAGCATGAGACCCAGTACTTC.